Listed here is a single T cell receptor (beta chain). Its antigen is undetermined. Molecular-barcoded quantitative 5'-RACE produced these TCR beta libraries. In TCRdb, the 5' RACE reads were re-called with MiXCR into one record per CDR3 protein. The sample consists of about 170,000 distinct CDR3 sequences, around 19% of them appearing once. The data stem from a study of CD8 T cells in ankylosing spondylitis. Study observations and caveats: A TCR beta motif of seven or eight highly homologous variants appeared characteristic of ankylosing spondylitis blood. As reported, disease-linked clones showed significant enrichment in matched ankylosing spondylitis synovial fluid.

V dropped 5 bases and J dropped 2 bases, with 6 bases sitting between them. The germline V gene has CDR1 SEHNR and CDR2 FQNEAQ (reference sequence). The CDR3 contains 12 residues. This TCR derives from a male donor with ankylosing spondylitis or in good health (not recorded which). The sequenced sample consisted of blood, either unsorted or a sorted T cell fraction (not recorded which). The chain carries TRBV7-9 and TRBJ1-1; no reliable D call. Here the CDR3 reads CASSEGNTEAFF. The CDR3 bases are TGTGCCAGCAGCGAGGGAAACACTGAAGCTTTCTTT. The complete variable domain, with remaining parts taken from reference TRBV7-9 and TRBJ1-1, reads DTGVSQNPRHKITKRGQNVTFRCDPISEHNRLYWYRQTLGQGPEFLTYFQNEAQLEKSRLLSDRFSAERPKGSFSTLEIQRTEQGDSAMYLCASSEGNTEAFFGQGTRLTVV.